This is a list of T cell receptor beta chains from one sample in a study of response to subunit inactivated influenza vaccine. TCRdb re-called the RT-PCR reads through MiXCR, storing one row per CDR3 protein. The sample holds 530,000 or so distinct CDR3 sequences, about an eighth seen once. Sequenced material: PBMCs from blood, taken on the day of vaccination. All receptors come from a man aged 50 to 59 who received an inactivated influenza vaccine. The CDR3 runs from the conserved cysteine through the conserved F or W. The D gene is left open where the match is weak. Where a row states a size, it is once, few, many or the class of an expanded clone; other rows omit it.

J: TRBJ2-7; size: many; V: TRBV4-3; D: NA; DNA: TGCGCCAGCTCCCAAGACAGCCACTACGAGCAGTACTTC; CDR3: CASSQDSHYEQYF
J: TRBJ2-7; size: NA; V: TRBV27; D: TRBD1; DNA: TGTGCCAGCAGTCCAAAGACAGGGGGGTACGAGCAGTACTTC; CDR3: CASSPKTGGYEQYF
J: TRBJ2-5; size: few; V: TRBV20-1; D: NA; DNA: TGCAGTGCTAAGGGGACGTCGAAAGAGACCCAGTACTTC; CDR3: CSAKGTSKETQYF
J: TRBJ1-1; size: NA; V: TRBV7-3; D: NA; DNA: TGTGCCAGCAGCTTCGCCGAGGGGACTGAAGCTTTCTTT; CDR3: CASSFAEGTEAFF
J: TRBJ2-3; size: few; V: TRBV2; D: NA; DNA: TGTGCCAGCAGTAGGGGCCCAGCCTACACAGATACGCAGTATTTT; CDR3: CASSRGPAYTDTQYF
J: TRBJ2-7; size: few; V: TRBV4-3; D: NA; DNA: TGCGCCAGCAGCCAGGTACAGGGGAGGGAGCAGTACTTC; CDR3: CASSQVQGREQYF
J: TRBJ1-1; size: few; V: TRBV14; D: NA; DNA: TGTGCCAGCAGCCAGGCCCCCTACACTGAAGCTTTCTTT; CDR3: CASSQAPYTEAFF
J: TRBJ2-4; size: once; V: TRBV3-1; D: NA; DNA: TGCGCCAGCAGCCACCCCTGGGGAGCCTGGAACATTCAGTACTTC; CDR3: CASSHPWGAWNIQYF
J: TRBJ2-5; size: few; V: TRBV11-2; D: NA; DNA: TGTGCCAGCAGCTTAGATTGTGAGCGGGCAGCTCCGCGTGAGACCCAGTACTTC; CDR3: CASSLDCERAAPRETQYF
J: TRBJ2-1; size: NA; V: TRBV9; D: NA; DNA: TGTGCCAGCAGCGTAGGATACACCTACAATGAGCAGTTCTTC; CDR3: CASSVGYTYNEQFF
J: TRBJ2-7; size: few; V: TRBV6-5; D: NA; DNA: TGTGCCAGCAGTTACTTGTCAGGGTTGGGCGAGCAGTACTTC; CDR3: CASSYLSGLGEQYF
J: TRBJ1-2; size: few; V: TRBV4-2; D: NA; DNA: TGTGCCAGCAGCCAAGATGGCCAGGCGGACTATGGCTACACCTTC; CDR3: CASSQDGQADYGYTF
J: TRBJ2-1; size: few; V: TRBV12-3/TRBV12-4; D: NA; DNA: TGTGCCAGCAACGATTATTCTTCCTACAATGAGCAGTTCTTC; CDR3: CASNDYSSYNEQFF
J: TRBJ1-6; size: many; V: TRBV7-8; D: TRBD1; DNA: TGTGCCAGCAGCTCCAGACAGGGGCCGAATTCACCCCTCCACTTT; CDR3: CASSSRQGPNSPLHF
J: TRBJ2-2; size: few; V: TRBV12-3/TRBV12-4; D: TRBD2; DNA: TGTGCCAGCAGGATAGCGGGGGCCGGCACCGGGGAGCTGTTTTTT; CDR3: CASRIAGAGTGELFF
J: TRBJ2-7; size: few; V: TRBV5-5; D: NA; DNA: TGTGCCAGCAGCTTGATGGGGGTCTCCTACGAGCAGTACTTC; CDR3: CASSLMGVSYEQYF
J: TRBJ2-5; size: many; V: TRBV12-3/TRBV12-4; D: NA; DNA: TGTGCCAGCACCGCAGACGGAGTAGGTGTAGAGACCCAGTACTTC; CDR3: CASTADGVGVETQYF
J: TRBJ1-6; size: few; V: TRBV28; D: NA; DNA: TGTGCCAGCAGTTTACAACTCTGGAATTCACCCCTCCACTTT; CDR3: CASSLQLWNSPLHF
J: TRBJ2-5; size: many; V: TRBV20-1; D: NA; DNA: TGCAGTGCCCGTCGGCCCTTGGGACAAGGGACCCAGTACTTC; CDR3: CSARRPLGQGTQYF
J: TRBJ2-1; size: NA; V: TRBV29-1; D: NA; DNA: TGCAGCGTTGTCCCAGGCTCCTACAATGAGCAGTTCTTC; CDR3: CSVVPGSYNEQFF
J: TRBJ2-7; size: NA; V: TRBV12-3/TRBV12-4; D: NA; DNA: TGTGCCAGCAGGTCTGCGAGGGGGAGATCCTACGAGCAGTACTTC; CDR3: CASRSARGRSYEQYF
J: TRBJ2-7; size: NA; V: TRBV29-1; D: NA; DNA: TGCAGCGTTGAAGATCAGGTTCAGTACTTC; CDR3: CSVEDQVQYF
J: TRBJ2-7; size: few; V: TRBV7-9; D: TRBD2; DNA: TGTGCCAGCGCCGGGGCGGGGGGCTTATCCTACGAGCAGTACTTC; CDR3: CASAGAGGLSYEQYF
J: TRBJ2-7; size: NA; V: TRBV5-1; D: NA; DNA: TGCGCCAGCAGCCTGACTTCCGGCCCCTCAAGCGAGCAGTACTTC; CDR3: CASSLTSGPSSEQYF
J: TRBJ2-5; size: NA; V: TRBV20-1; D: TRBD1; DNA: TGCAGTGCTCACCCGGGACAGAAGCTACTTATCCAAGAGACCCAGTACTTC; CDR3: CSAHPGQKLLIQETQYF
J: TRBJ2-4; size: few; V: TRBV20-1; D: NA; DNA: TGCAGTGCTAGAGACACAAAAAACATTCAGTACTTC; CDR3: CSARDTKNIQYF
J: TRBJ1-2; size: many; V: TRBV7-2; D: NA; DNA: TGTGCCAGCAGCTTAGACAACTATGGCTACACCTTC; CDR3: CASSLDNYGYTF
J: TRBJ2-7; size: NA; V: TRBV5-5; D: TRBD2; DNA: TGTGCCAGCAGCTGGGGGACTAGCGGGTCCTACGAGCAGTACTTC; CDR3: CASSWGTSGSYEQYF
J: TRBJ1-1; size: NA; V: TRBV11-2; D: TRBD1; DNA: TGTGCCAGCAGCGTGGGTGGGACAGTCGCTGAAGCTTTCTTT; CDR3: CASSVGGTVAEAFF
J: TRBJ1-6; size: many; V: TRBV18; D: NA; DNA: TGTGCCAGCTCACCTACCTACAGGGACCAGAATTCACCCCTCCACTTT; CDR3: CASSPTYRDQNSPLHF
J: TRBJ1-1; size: few; V: TRBV5-1; D: NA; DNA: TGCGCCAGCAGCTTGGCCAACCCGAACACTGAAGCTTTCTTT; CDR3: CASSLANPNTEAFF